The source of this TCR beta chain is a study of beta chain features in type 1 diabetes. Whole-study findings and limits: Fewer insertions but more deletions were seen at VDJ junctions in type 1 diabetes patients. Shortening that was moderate but significant affected the TCRB CDR3s of Type 1 diabetes patients in all four CD4+ subsets.

All of the isolated RNA was reverse transcribed, so expressed TCRB transcripts were sequenced. TCRdb's copy holds only in-frame clones and misses some; the assay was immunoSEQ multiplex PCR. This sample has about 740,000 clones, with around an eighth found just once. About this clone itself: Its antigen is as yet unknown.

With V trimmed by 4 bases and J by 0 bases, 3 bases remained unmatched. Per germline, CDR1 SGHDT and CDR2 YYEEEE. This CDR3 comprises 14 residues. The source of this sequence is a man aged 18 to 35 with type 1 diabetes. The sample comprised naive CD4+ T cells from blood. The gene calls are TRBV5-6 and TRBJ1-1, with 7 positions matching TRBD1. CDR3 sequence: CASSVQGMNTEAFF. In nucleotides, the CDR3 is TGTGCCAGCAGCGTACAGGGGATGAACACTGAAGCTTTCTTT.